A selection of T cell receptor beta chains follows, all from one sample in a study of PD-L1 blockade in urothelial cancer. Using immunoSEQ multiplex PCR, the repertoire was profiled, and TCRdb retains in-frame clones only, with some absent. The sample contains about 88,000 clones, approximately 90% of which appear only once. The material sequenced was PBMCs, taken around atezolizumab (anti-PD-L1) treatment. All receptors come from a man between 60 and 70 years old with urothelial cancer. Each CDR3 is given with its conserved first and last residue. D genes are given only for firm matches. Some rows have no size entry. The others give once, few or many, or a class for an expanded clone.

NA	NA	TRBV19	TRBJ1-6	CASSIAQGNSPLHF	TGTGCCAGTAGTATAGCTCAGGGTAATTCACCCCTCCACTTT
TRBD2	NA	TRBV5-1	TRBJ2-3	CASSFSGTDTQYF	TGCGCCAGCAGCTTTAGCGGGACAGATACGCAGTATTTT
TRBD1	NA	TRBV4-3	TRBJ1-4	CASSQDRGQEKLFF	TGCGCCAGCAGCCAAGACAGGGGGCAAGAAAAACTGTTTTTT
NA	once	TRBV19	TRBJ2-5	CASSIAGSGGETQYF	TGTGCCAGTAGTATCGCGGGATCCGGGGGAGAGACCCAGTACTTC
TRBD1	NA	TRBV7-9	TRBJ2-1	CASSLTQGANEQFF	TGTGCCAGCAGCTTAACGCAGGGGGCGAATGAGCAGTTCTTC
NA	NA	TRBV4-1	TRBJ2-1	CASRQDGQPRNEQFF	TGCGCCAGCAGACAAGATGGGCAGCCCCGCAATGAGCAGTTCTTC
NA	NA	TRBV4-1	TRBJ1-2	CASSQAYGSRAGYTF	TGCGCCAGCAGCCAAGCCTACGGGAGTAGAGCTGGCTACACCTTC
NA	NA	TRBV9	TRBJ2-6	CASTPRAGGSFGANVLTF	TGTGCCAGCACCCCGAGGGCAGGGGGGTCTTTTGGGGCCAACGTCCTGACTTTC
TRBD1	once	TRBV7-2	TRBJ1-3	CASSVGQPSSGNTIYF	TGTGCCAGCAGCGTGGGACAGCCCAGCTCTGGAAACACCATATATTTT
TRBD2	few	TRBV6-4	TRBJ2-1	CASSDLPSGGYNEQFF	TGTGCCAGCAGTGACTTGCCTAGCGGGGGCTACAATGAGCAGTTCTTC
NA	NA	TRBV7-3	TRBJ2-7	CASGNTITYEQYF	TGTGCCAGCGGCAATACTATAACCTACGAGCAGTACTTC
NA	NA	TRBV5-1	TRBJ1-1	CASSFSQTDTEAFF	TGCGCCAGCAGCTTTTCGCAGACAGACACTGAAGCTTTCTTT
TRBD1	NA	TRBV14	TRBJ2-1	CASSHSGTGRREQFF	TGTGCCAGCAGCCATTCCGGGACAGGTAGACGAGAGCAGTTCTTC
TRBD2	NA	TRBV18	TRBJ2-7	CASSPPSGTAYEQYF	TGTGCCAGCTCACCTCCTAGCGGGACCGCCTACGAGCAGTACTTC
TRBD1	once	TRBV7-2	TRBJ1-2	CASSEDRVTGGYTF	TGTGCCAGCAGCGAAGACAGGGTGACGGGTGGCTACACCTTC
TRBD2	NA	TRBV5-1	TRBJ2-2	CASSNRLTSGGPRGELFF	TGCGCCAGCAGCAACCGACTGACTAGCGGGGGGCCCAGGGGGGAGCTGTTTTTT
NA	NA	TRBV9	TRBJ1-2	CASSVVWGDRSGYTF	TGTGCCAGCAGCGTAGTCTGGGGTGACAGATCTGGCTACACCTTC
NA	NA	TRBV9	TRBJ2-5	CASSVSVREETQYF	TGTGCCAGCAGCGTATCAGTGAGGGAAGAGACCCAGTACTTC
NA	NA	TRBV19	TRBJ2-1	CASSDTDEQFF	TGTGCCAGTAGTGACACCGATGAGCAGTTCTTC
TRBD2	NA	TRBV4-2	TRBJ2-7	CASSVQAGASYEQYF	TGTGCCAGCAGCGTGCAAGCGGGGGCCTCCTACGAGCAGTACTTC
TRBD1	NA	TRBV10-3	TRBJ2-2	CAISAGQGTNTGELFF	TGTGCCATCAGCGCGGGACAGGGGACAAACACCGGGGAGCTGTTTTTT
TRBD1	NA	TRBV5-4	TRBJ1-2	CASSPHPGQEPHYTF	TGTGCCAGCAGCCCGCACCCGGGACAGGAACCTCACTACACCTTC
NA	NA	TRBV7-2	TRBJ2-5	CASSLAGVLETQYF	TGTGCCAGCAGCTTAGCGGGAGTCTTGGAGACCCAGTACTTC
TRBD1	NA	TRBV7-6	TRBJ2-7	CASSHGQGAFEQYF	TGTGCCAGCAGCCACGGACAGGGTGCCTTCGAGCAGTACTTC
NA	NA	TRBV10-1	TRBJ2-1	CASSDRRGSYNEQFF	TGCGCCAGCAGTGACAGACGGGGCTCCTACAATGAGCAGTTCTTC
TRBD2	medium-sized	TRBV4-3	TRBJ2-7	CASSQSASGTYEQYF	TGCGCCAGCAGCCAATCGGCTAGCGGGACCTACGAGCAGTACTTC
NA	NA	TRBV21-1	TRBJ2-5	CASSRGQLKETQYF	TGTGCCAGCAGCAGGGGACAATTGAAAGAGACCCAGTACTTC
NA	NA	TRBV11-3	TRBJ2-2	CASSPSSVNTGELFF	TGTGCCAGCAGCCCTTCAAGCGTTAACACCGGGGAGCTGTTTTTT
NA	NA	TRBV7-2	TRBJ2-5	CASSFGLGAETQYF	TGTGCCAGCAGCTTTGGTTTGGGGGCGGAGACCCAGTACTTC
NA	once	TRBV27	TRBJ2-7	CASSLSRRGNSYEQYF	TGTGCCAGCAGTTTATCTCGGCGGGGAAACTCCTACGAGCAGTACTTC
NA	NA	TRBV4-3	TRBJ1-4	CASSQDGGRDEKLFF	TGCGCCAGCAGCCAAGATGGAGGGCGGGATGAAAAACTGTTTTTT
TRBD1	NA	TRBV6-1	TRBJ2-3	CASSRTGVSDTQYF	TGTGCCAGCAGCAGGACAGGGGTTTCAGATACGCAGTATTTT
NA	NA	TRBV6-5	TRBJ2-5	CASSIRTEETQYF	TGTGCCAGCAGTATAAGGACAGAAGAGACCCAGTACTTC
NA	NA	TRBV28	TRBJ1-5	CASSSRLNQPQHF	TGTGCCAGCAGTTCACGGTTGAATCAGCCCCAGCATTTT
NA	NA	TRBV5-4	TRBJ1-3	CASSLQGAGNTIYF	TGTGCCAGCAGCTTACAGGGAGCTGGAAACACCATATATTTT
NA	NA	TRBV9	TRBJ1-2	CASSVQGLDYGYTF	TGTGCCAGCAGCGTACAGGGTTTAGACTATGGCTACACCTTC
NA	NA	TRBV5-1	TRBJ2-5	CASSLGQGGETQYF	TGCGCCAGCAGCCTCGGACAGGGAGGGGAGACCCAGTACTTC
NA	NA	TRBV29-1	TRBJ1-5	CSVAGFNQPQHF	TGCAGCGTTGCCGGTTTCAATCAGCCCCAGCATTTT
NA	NA	TRBV13	TRBJ2-1	CASSLRGGGKYNEQFF	TGTGCCAGCAGTTTGCGTGGGGGGGGCAAGTACAATGAGCAGTTCTTC
TRBD2	NA	TRBV19	TRBJ2-7	CASSPSGRAYEQYF	TGTGCCAGTAGTCCTAGCGGGAGAGCCTACGAGCAGTACTTC
TRBD1	NA	TRBV7-9	TRBJ2-5	CASSPWTGHETQYF	TGTGCCAGCAGCCCGTGGACAGGCCACGAGACCCAGTACTTC
TRBD1	NA	TRBV29-1	TRBJ2-5	CSARSTGSETQYF	TGCAGCGCCCGCTCGACAGGGAGCGAGACCCAGTACTTC
TRBD1	once	TRBV6-5	TRBJ1-5	CASGTGSQPQHF	TGTGCCAGTGGGACAGGGTCTCAGCCCCAGCATTTT
NA	NA	TRBV13	TRBJ2-5	CASSLDRQETQYF	TGTGCCAGCAGCTTAGACAGGCAAGAGACCCAGTACTTC
NA	NA	TRBV5-6	TRBJ1-6	CASSPPGGNSPLHF	TGTGCCAGCAGCCCCCCGGGGGGGAATTCACCCCTCCACTTT
NA	NA	TRBV27	TRBJ1-5	CASRTGSSNQPQHF	TGTGCCAGCAGAACAGGGTCGAGCAATCAGCCCCAGCATTTT
NA	NA	TRBV7-2	TRBJ2-1	CASSFNSYNEQFF	TGTGCCAGCAGCTTCAACTCCTACAATGAGCAGTTCTTC
NA	NA	TRBV7-2	TRBJ2-5	CASTSGRRETQYF	TGTGCCAGCACCTCTGGTCGTCGGGAGACCCAGTACTTC
NA	NA	TRBV11-3	TRBJ2-2	CASSLGTATGELFF	TGTGCCAGCAGCTTAGGGACAGCCACCGGGGAGCTGTTTTTT
NA	NA	TRBV9	TRBJ1-1	CASSVDGGANTEAFF	TGTGCCAGCAGCGTAGATGGGGGCGCGAACACTGAAGCTTTCTTT
TRBD2	NA	TRBV4-1	TRBJ2-3	CASSQAIGRGTDTQYF	TGCGCCAGCAGCCAAGCGATCGGGAGGGGCACAGATACGCAGTATTTT
NA	NA	TRBV9	TRBJ2-2	CASSVGAGSTGELFF	TGTGCCAGCAGCGTAGGGGCGGGGAGCACCGGGGAGCTGTTTTTT
NA	once	TRBV4-1	TRBJ2-7	CASSRRENTYEQYF	TGCGCCAGCAGCCGTCGGGAGAACACCTACGAGCAGTACTTC
TRBD1	NA	TRBV6-6	TRBJ2-7	CACDRDGNYEQYF	TGTGCCTGTGACAGGGACGGCAACTACGAGCAGTACTTC
NA	NA	TRBV5-6	TRBJ2-1	CASSSRFEQFF	TGTGCCAGCAGTTCTAGGTTTGAGCAGTTCTTC